Sequencing of this T cell receptor beta chain was carried out in a study of CD8+ T cells in alopecia areata. In the study overall: Tofacitinib therapy took 6 to 18 months; 6 months off drug came after.

Investigators isolated RNA and reverse transcribed it into cDNA to act as the sequencing template. Repertoires were generated with immunoSEQ multiplex PCR, while TCRdb's copy carries only in-frame clones and drops some. The sample records around 50,000 clones, around 97% being singletons. Notes on this clone: Its antigen is undetermined.

Study-wide findings and caveats: Normal scalp showed lower clonality than lesional scalp, especially alopecia totalis/universalis. The study also sequences resident alphabeta T cells of normal skin in scalp samples.

The CDR3 consists of 15 residues. The germline CDR1 and CDR2 sequences are LNHDA and SQIVND (reference sequence). The V and J ends lost 5 bases and 0 bases respectively, with 12 bases between them. Separation by sorting yielded CD4+ and CD8+ T cells from PBMCs. The clonotype was recovered from a human donor with alopecia areata. The source material was CD8+ T cells sorted from blood, sampled at week 0. J is TRBJ2-3 and V is TRBV19; the D is unclear. This CDR3 reads CASSFASTSTDTQYF. CDR3 nucleotides: TGTGCCAGTAGTTTCGCTAGTACTAGCACAGATACGCAGTATTTT.